This TCR beta chain stems from a study of cytomegalovirus exposure and HLA in healthy donors. CDR1 SGHKS and CDR2 YYEKEE come from the germline V gene (reference sequence). The CDR3 is 15 amino acids. V gave up 3 bases and J gave up 5 bases; unmatched junction bases: 6. Use of 60 Vbeta and 13 Jbeta primers characterized the PCR. TCRdb's table, derived via immunoSEQ multiplex PCR, lists solely in-frame clones and lacks some. The table has 100,000 to 150,000 clones, around 82% seen once; the top ten hold less than 4.5%. This chain uses TRBV5-5 with TRBJ1-4, with TRBD1 matching over 8 bases. The source is a middle-aged man in good health and CMV-seronegative. Sequenced: PBMCs. CDR3 nucleotides: TGTGCCAGCAGCTGGGGGGACAGGATGAATGAAAAACTGTTTTTT. Translation gives CASSWGDRMNEKLFF. Looking up the rest from reference TRBV5-5 and TRBJ1-4 gives the full variable domain: DAGVTQSPTHLIKTRGQQVTLRCSPISGHKSVSWYQQVLGQGPQFIFQYYEKEERGRGNFPDRFSARQFPNYSSELNVNALLLGDSALYLCASSWGDRMNEKLFFGSGTQLSVL.